A selection of T cell receptor beta chains follows, all from one sample in a study of T cell changes during pregnancy in multiple sclerosis. Assay: immunoSEQ multiplex PCR; the TCRdb copy retains only in-frame clones and omits some. The sample records roughly 110,000 clones, just under 95% being singletons. Material: peripheral blood, obtained in the third trimester of pregnancy. The receptor source for this set is a female donor in good health, enrolled as a control in a pregnancy study. CDR3s include the opening cysteine and the closing phenylalanine or tryptophan. Fields, in order: V gene, J gene, clone size, D gene, CDR3 DNA, CDR3 protein. The D gene is left open where the match is weak. Clone size is not always given. Where it is, it says once, few, many or a class for expanded clones.

>TRBV7-9|TRBJ2-5|-|-
TGTGCCAGCAGCGATCAGGGAAGAGAGACCCAGTACTTC
CASSDQGRETQYF
>TRBV27|TRBJ1-5|-|-
TGTGCCACCCGTATTTCGGGAGGGGATCAGCCCCAGCATTTT
CATRISGGDQPQHF
>TRBV5-4|TRBJ2-7|few|-
TGTGCCAGCAGTCCAGGAACACGTGAGCAGTACTTC
CASSPGTREQYF
>TRBV27|TRBJ2-3|-|TRBD2
TGTGCCAGCAGTTCTCGGACTAGCGGGGGCTATACGCAGTATTTT
CASSSRTSGGYTQYF
>TRBV6-6|TRBJ1-1|-|-
TGTGCCAGCAGTTACTCCGCAGGGGAGGGCACTGAAGCTTTCTTT
CASSYSAGEGTEAFF
>TRBV11-2|TRBJ2-5|-|TRBD2
TGTGCCAGCAGCTTAGAGGTAGCGGGGGGGGAAGAGACCCAGTACTTC
CASSLEVAGGEETQYF
>TRBV27|TRBJ1-2|-|-
TGTGCCAGCAGTACCCTTAGAGGGGGTGGCTACACCTTC
CASSTLRGGGYTF
>TRBV21-1|TRBJ1-2|-|-
TGTGCCAGCAGCAAATGGACAGGGGGCCTTAAAGCTAACTATGGCTACACCTTC
CASSKWTGGLKANYGYTF
>TRBV10-3|TRBJ2-7|-|TRBD2
TGTGCCATCAGTGAGTCGGAGACTAGCGGGGGTTTTGGGGAGCAGTACTTC
CAISESETSGGFGEQYF
>TRBV4-3|TRBJ2-1|once|TRBD1
TGCGCCAGCAGCCCTGGGACAGGAGATTCCTACAATGAGCAGTTCTTC
CASSPGTGDSYNEQFF
>TRBV6-6|TRBJ1-3|-|-
TGTGCCAGCAGTCCCAGGGGAAGTGCTACTGGAAACACCATATATTTT
CASSPRGSATGNTIYF
>TRBV7-3|TRBJ2-1|-|-
TGTGCCAGCAGCTTTGGAGCTAAGGGGTCCTACAATGAGCAGTTCTTC
CASSFGAKGSYNEQFF
>TRBV19|TRBJ2-1|once|-
TGTGCCAGTAGTATAGACCGGGACACCCTGGAAGAGCAGTTCTTC
CASSIDRDTLEEQFF
>TRBV29-1|TRBJ2-2|-|TRBD2
TGCAGCGTCGGTAGCGGGGGGTCCAACACCGGGGAGCTGTTTTTT
CSVGSGGSNTGELFF
>TRBV29-1|TRBJ2-3|-|-
TGCAGCGTTGGAGGGGGGGAAAAAGATACGCAGTATTTT
CSVGGGEKDTQYF
>TRBV2|TRBJ1-5|once|TRBD1
TGTGCCAGCAGTGAAAGACAGGGGGCAAATCAGCCCCAGCATTTT
CASSERQGANQPQHF
>TRBV11-2|TRBJ2-5|-|TRBD1
TGTGCCAGCAGCTCCCTACAGGGGGTTATGAAAGAGACCCAGTACTTC
CASSSLQGVMKETQYF
>TRBV21-1|TRBJ1-2|-|-
TGTGCCAGCAGCAAACAGGTTACTGGGACAGGGTGCTCTGGGTATGGCTACACCTTC
CASSKQVTGTGCSGYGYTF
>TRBV7-2|TRBJ1-4|few|-
TGTGCCAGCAGCTTAGCGCAAGGGCCTCAGGGTGAAAAACTGTTTTTT
CASSLAQGPQGEKLFF
>TRBV7-3|TRBJ2-1|-|-
TGTGCCAGCAGCTTAAATTCGGCGGTCACCAATGAGCAGTTCTTC
CASSLNSAVTNEQFF
>TRBV15|TRBJ2-3|-|-
TGTGCCACCAGCAGAGGGGGGGAGGTAGTAGATACGCAGTATTTT
CATSRGGEVVDTQYF
>TRBV5-1|TRBJ2-7|-|-
TGCGCCAGCAGCTTGGGACAGGCCGTGGACGAGCAGTACTTC
CASSLGQAVDEQYF
>TRBV2|TRBJ2-1|-|TRBD2
TGTGCCAGCAATCGGGTAGCGGGGACTGAGCAGTTCTTC
CASNRVAGTEQFF
>TRBV15|TRBJ1-2|-|-
TGTGCCACCAGCAGAGATCTTATCGGCTATGGCTACACCTTC
CATSRDLIGYGYTF
>TRBV15|TRBJ2-7|-|TRBD1
TGTGCCACCAGCAGATACCGGGACAGCTTTTCCTACGAGCAGTACTTC
CATSRYRDSFSYEQYF
>TRBV6-5|TRBJ1-2|-|-
TGTGCCAGCAGTTACTCGGATCAGGGTGACTATGGCTACACCTTC
CASSYSDQGDYGYTF
>TRBV28|TRBJ2-1|-|TRBD2
TGTGCCAGCAGCCGTTACCGTTTTGGGACTAGCGGGGTGAAAACCAAGGAGCAGTTCTTC
CASSRYRFGTSGVKTKEQFF
>TRBV9|TRBJ2-5|-|TRBD2
TGTGCCAGCAGCTCTCGGGGGGGCAGGGGTGAAGAGACCCAGTACTTC
CASSSRGGRGEETQYF
>TRBV9|TRBJ2-7|-|-
TGTGCCAGCAGCGGGCGATCGACAACAGGCTTGGATGGCGAGCAGTACTTC
CASSGRSTTGLDGEQYF
>TRBV11-3|TRBJ2-7|-|TRBD2
TGTGCCAGCAGTTTCGCGGGGGGGCTGAACGACGAGCAGTACTTC
CASSFAGGLNDEQYF
>TRBV6-5|TRBJ2-1|-|TRBD2
TGTGCCAGCAGTTACTCGAATCCGGGAGGCAATGAGCAGTTCTTC
CASSYSNPGGNEQFF
>TRBV7-2|TRBJ1-5|-|-
TGTGCCAGCAGCTTAGGCCAGTATCAGCCCCAGCATTTT
CASSLGQYQPQHF
>TRBV7-2|TRBJ1-2|-|-
TGTGCCAGCAGCCCCCCCGTAACTAACTATGGCTACACCTTC
CASSPPVTNYGYTF
>TRBV29-1|TRBJ1-4|-|-
TGCAGCGTTGGACACCGAAGTGGTGAAAAACTGTTTTTT
CSVGHRSGEKLFF
>TRBV7-3|TRBJ1-1|-|-
TGTGCCAGCAGCTCCCAGCAGGGTAGCACTGAAGCTTTCTTT
CASSSQQGSTEAFF
>TRBV6-5|TRBJ1-6|-|-
TGTGCCAGCAGCCAGTCGGGTCCGAGTAATTCACCCCTCCACTTT
CASSQSGPSNSPLHF
>TRBV9|TRBJ1-1|-|-
TGTGCCAGCAGCGTAGACAGTGGCACTGAAGCTTTCTTT
CASSVDSGTEAFF
>TRBV6-5|TRBJ2-3|-|-
TGTGCCAGCAGTTACGCGGGACAGCCAGGAGATACGCAGTATTTT
CASSYAGQPGDTQYF
>TRBV29-1|TRBJ2-1|-|-
TGCAGCGTTGATGGGGAGGCCCCTAACAATGAGCAGTTCTTC
CSVDGEAPNNEQFF
>TRBV14|TRBJ2-7|-|TRBD1
TGTGCCAGCAGCCCACGGGCGTGGACAGGGAGGAACGAGCAGTACTTC
CASSPRAWTGRNEQYF